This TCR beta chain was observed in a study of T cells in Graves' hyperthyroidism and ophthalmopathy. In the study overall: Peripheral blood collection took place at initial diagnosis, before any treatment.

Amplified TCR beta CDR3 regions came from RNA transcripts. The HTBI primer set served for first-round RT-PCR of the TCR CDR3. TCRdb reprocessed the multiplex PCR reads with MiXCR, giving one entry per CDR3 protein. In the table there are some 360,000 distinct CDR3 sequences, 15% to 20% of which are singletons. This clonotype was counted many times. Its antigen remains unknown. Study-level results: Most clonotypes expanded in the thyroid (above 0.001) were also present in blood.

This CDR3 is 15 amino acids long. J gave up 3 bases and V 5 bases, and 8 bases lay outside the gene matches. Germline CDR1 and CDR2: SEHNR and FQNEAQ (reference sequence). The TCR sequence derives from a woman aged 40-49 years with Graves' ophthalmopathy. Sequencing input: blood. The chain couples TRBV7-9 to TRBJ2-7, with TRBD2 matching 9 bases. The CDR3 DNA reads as TGTGCCAGCAGCCCGACTAGCGGAACGTACTACGAGCAGTACTTC. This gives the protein CASSPTSGTYYEQYF.